The present T cell receptor beta chain was sequenced within a study of OX40 agonist ivuxolimab in advanced cancers. In the study overall: Three patients responded partially, comprising one with hepatocellular carcinoma and two with cutaneous melanoma.

Using immunoSEQ multiplex PCR, the repertoire was profiled, and TCRdb retains in-frame clones only, with some absent. Of 25,000 to 35,000 clones in the sample, 84% are singletons; the top ten hold about 18%. Findings and caveats of the study: Expanded clones belonging to CD8+ T cells outnumbered, on average, those of CD4+. Among the least clonally expanded were partial responders at 0.1-3.0 mg/kg.

Regarding this clone: What it binds is not known.

The source material was CD4+ or CD8+ T cells sorted from blood, sampled in a trial of the OX40 agonist ivuxolimab. The receptor was derived from an adult with an advanced solid tumor such as melanoma, head and neck, liver or kidney cancer.

This CDR3 is CASSSWKAVDEQFF. For the CDR3, the DNA is TGTGCCAGCAGCTCGTGGAAAGCGGTCGATGAGCAGTTCTTC. The chain employs TRBV7-9 and TRBJ2-1; the D gene is possibly TRBD2 (5 bases). The CDR3 is made up of 14 amino acids. Per germline, CDR1 SEHNR and CDR2 FQNEAQ (reference sequence). Trimming took 4 bases from V and 8 from J, leaving 15 bases between them. Looking up the rest from reference TRBV7-9 and TRBJ2-1 gives the full variable domain: DTGVSQNPRHKITKRGQNVTFRCDPISEHNRLYWYRQTLGQGPEFLTYFQNEAQLEKSRLLSDRFSAERPKGSFSTLEIQRTEQGDSAMYLCASSSWKAVDEQFFGPGTRLTVL.